This TCR beta chain was recovered during a study of vaccination and CD4 T cells after COVID-19. In regard to this clonotype: Its antigen is still unknown.

Documented treatment: approximately 9-day PBMC culture with coronavirus spike peptide pools or control peptides (ViraFEST assay). Scientists ran DNA taken from cultured CD4+ T cells through the Oncomine TCR Beta short-read assay for sequencing. Genomic DNA was isolated from CD4+ T cells that had been cultured. TCRdb fed the PCR reads into MiXCR, producing one record per CDR3 protein. The sample carries about 9,600 distinct CDR3 sequences, 45% to 50% recorded once. Per the germline V gene, CDR1 is MNHNS and CDR2 is SASEGT. The trim removed 6 bases at V and 6 bases at J, leaving 8 bases unmatched. This CDR3 spans 14 amino acids.

The chain carries TRBV6-1 and TRBJ2-7, with TRBD1 matching over 10 bases. This receptor was identified in a human donor who had recovered from COVID-19. Sequencing was carried out using CD4+ T cells from blood, cultured in vitro. CDR3 in amino acids: CASRYPGQGSEQYF. The CDR3 DNA reads TGTGCCAGCAGGTATCCGGGACAGGGGTCCGAGCAGTACTTC.